These 5 T cell receptor beta chains were all obtained from the same sample, sequenced in a study of cytomegalovirus exposure and HLA in healthy donors. Repertoires were generated with immunoSEQ multiplex PCR, while TCRdb's copy carries only in-frame clones and drops some. The sample shows some 130,000 clones, around four fifths of them seen only once. Source material: PBMCs. Receptors were obtained from a woman in her twenties or thirties in good health and CMV-seronegative.

The V and J genes are TRBV7-3 and TRBJ2-5; 7 positions match TRBD1. The CDR3 totals 14 residues. V was clipped by 2 bases and J by 5 bases; unmatched bases: 5. Looked up from germline, CDR1 is SGHTA and CDR2 is FQGTGA. The CDR3 DNA follows: TGTGCCAGCAGCTTATCGACAGGGTCCGAGACCCAGTACTTC. This translates into CASSLSTGSETQYF.

The J gene is TRBJ2-7, the V gene TRBV27; 9 positions agree with TRBD1. Germline V gene sequence: CDR1 MNHEY, CDR2 SMNVEV (reference sequence). The CDR3 is 15 amino acids. The V and J ends lost 5 bases and 0 bases, in that order; junction bases with no gene match: 5. The CDR3 reads CASSPGTGSSYEQYF. DNA of the CDR3: TGTGCCAGCAGTCCAGGGACAGGGAGCTCCTACGAGCAGTACTTC.

In DNA, the CDR3 is TGCGCCAGCAGCCCAGAGGGGGACAGTTATCGGGAGCAGTACTTC. Amino acid sequence: CASSPEGDSYREQYF. The rearrangement joins TRBV5-1 to TRBJ2-7; 7 nucleotides line up with TRBD1. The CDR3 covers 15 residues. CDR1 and CDR2 (germline): SGHRS, YFSETQ. V trimming: 4 bases; J trimming: 7 bases; junction bases outside the gene matches: 14.

V is TRBV28 and J is TRBJ2-4, with D hard to call. This CDR3 region has 13 residues. The germline V gene has CDR1 MDHEN and CDR2 SYDVKM. V lost 6 bases and J lost 4, with 10 bases in between. The chain's CDR3 is CASSESQKNIQYF. In DNA, the CDR3 is TGTGCCAGCAGCGAATCCCAGAAAAACATTCAGTACTTC.

The rearrangement joins TRBV11-2 to TRBJ1-5, with D maybe TRBD1 (6 bases). V dropped 6 bases and J dropped 1 base, with 16 bases sitting between them. The CDR3 is 16 amino acids. Germline V lookup: CDR1 SGHAT, CDR2 FQNNGV. The CDR3 coding sequence is TGTGCCAGCAGATACATTTACAGGGTCAGCAATCAGCCCCAGCATTTT. It specifies CASRYIYRVSNQPQHF.